Listed below are T cell receptor beta chains from one sample, sequenced in a study of a mutant IDH1 vaccine in newly diagnosed glioma. Their antigens are not known. The repertoire was sequenced with immunoSEQ multiplex PCR; TCRdb's copy has only in-frame clones and lacks some. The data hold around 51,000 clones, with roughly 78% observed a single time. The specimen was PBMCs, collected from a glioma patient whose treatment included an IDH1 peptide vaccine. The source of these receptors is a woman in her thirties or forties with glioma. Both conserved end residues are part of each CDR3. D genes are given only for firm matches. Clone size, where shown, is once, few, many, or a class for clones that have expanded.

j_call d_call clone_size v_call cdr3_nt cdr3_aa
TRBJ1-1 - few TRBV10-3 TGTGCCATCAGTGGGTTAACTGAAGCTTTCTTT CAISGLTEAFF
TRBJ2-5 TRBD1 - TRBV19 TGTGCCAGTTCGAGGGGGCGCGGGGAGACCCAGTACTTC CASSRGRGETQYF
TRBJ1-2 - - TRBV2 TGTGCCAGCGGGGCGGCCTATGGCTACACCTTC CASGAAYGYTF
TRBJ2-7 TRBD1 - TRBV6-1 TGTGCCAGCAGTGAGGGGCGGTGGGACAGCTTCTACGAGCAGTACTTC CASSEGRWDSFYEQYF
TRBJ1-2 - - TRBV6-6 TGTGCCAGCAGTCCTGCTCAGATAGGGAGGGCGGGCTACACCTTC CASSPAQIGRAGYTF
TRBJ2-2 - - TRBV7-8 TGTGCCAGCAGCTTATCCCCCCCGGGAAGTTCCGGGGAGCTGTTTTTT CASSLSPPGSSGELFF
TRBJ2-2 - - TRBV10-1 TGCGCCAGCAGTGAGGGTATATTAGACACCGGGGAGCTGTTTTTT CASSEGILDTGELFF
TRBJ1-6 - - TRBV4-3 TGCGCCAGCAGCCAATCCCCGGGACCGCTTAATTCACCCCTCCACTTT CASSQSPGPLNSPLHF
TRBJ1-5 - - TRBV7-2 TGTGCCAGCAGCTTACTGGATAGCAATCAGCCCCAGCATTTT CASSLLDSNQPQHF
TRBJ1-2 TRBD1 few TRBV7-2 TGTGCCAGCAGCTGGACAGGGCAAAACGGCGGCTACACCTTC CASSWTGQNGGYTF
TRBJ2-3 TRBD1 - TRBV7-2 TGTGCCAGCAGCTTAGGACAGGGGGCCACAGATACGCAGTATTTT CASSLGQGATDTQYF
TRBJ2-2 TRBD1 - TRBV19 TGTGCCAGTAGTTTAAGGACAGGGGGCTGGCGAGACACCGGGGAGCTGTTTTTT CASSLRTGGWRDTGELFF
TRBJ2-3 - - TRBV5-4 TGTGCCAGCAGCTTAAGAGACACAGATACGCAGTATTTT CASSLRDTDTQYF
TRBJ2-3 TRBD2 - TRBV5-1 TGCGCCAGCAGACCGGGGGGGCCCCCAGATACGCAGTATTTT CASRPGGPPDTQYF
TRBJ2-7 TRBD1 - TRBV27 TGTGCCAGCAGTTCTCCCCAGGGGGCCGCCTACGAGCAGTACTTC CASSSPQGAAYEQYF
TRBJ2-2 - - TRBV18 TGTGCCAGCTCACCAAAGTCCTCCCTCGGGAGCGGGGAGCTGTTTTTT CASSPKSSLGSGELFF
TRBJ1-1 - few TRBV30 TGTGCCTGGGGACAGACGAACACTGAAGCTTTCTTT CAWGQTNTEAFF
TRBJ2-7 - - TRBV11-3 TGTGCCAGCAGCCTGGGGACCTACGAGCAGTACTTC CASSLGTYEQYF
TRBJ2-7 - - TRBV2 TGTGCCAGCAGTGAAGCGTTAACAGGCGGCGGCTTAGTATCCTACGAGCAGTACTTC CASSEALTGGGLVSYEQYF
TRBJ2-3 TRBD1 once TRBV2 TGTGCCAGCAGTGTACAGGGGGTAGATACGCAGTATTTT CASSVQGVDTQYF
TRBJ2-6 - once TRBV7-9 TGTGCCAGCAGCTATATGGGGAGGTCTGGGGCCAACGTCCTGACTTTC CASSYMGRSGANVLTF
TRBJ2-2 TRBD1 - TRBV7-9 TGTGCCAGCAGCTATAAAAGGGGGCAACCCACCGGGGAGCTGTTTTTT CASSYKRGQPTGELFF
TRBJ2-3 TRBD2 - TRBV7-2 TGTGCCAGCAGCTTGTTTAGCGGGGCAGTCGATACGCAGTATTTT CASSLFSGAVDTQYF
TRBJ2-2 - few TRBV7-9 TGTGCCAGCAGCTTAGCGGACGTAGGCGACGGGGAGCTGTTTTTT CASSLADVGDGELFF
TRBJ1-4 - - TRBV5-1 TGCGCCAGCAGAAGGGACGGTAATGAAAAACTGTTTTTT CASRRDGNEKLFF
TRBJ1-1 - - TRBV4-3 TGCGCCAGCAGCCAAGATCGAGGGACTGAAGCTTTCTTT CASSQDRGTEAFF
TRBJ2-5 - few TRBV7-6 TGTGCCAGCAGCTTGGCTGGCCAGACCCAGTACTTC CASSLAGQTQYF
TRBJ2-7 - - TRBV7-2 TGTGCCAGCAGCTTATTAGTTTACGAGCAGTACTTC CASSLLVYEQYF
TRBJ1-2 TRBD1 - TRBV28 TGTGCCAGCAGTTGGATCAGGGGGCGGATCCCCTATGGCTACACCTTC CASSWIRGRIPYGYTF
TRBJ2-3 TRBD2 - TRBV6-5 TGTGCCAGCAGTCTAGCGGGGGGGTCCACAGATACGCAGTATTTT CASSLAGGSTDTQYF
TRBJ2-3 TRBD2 - TRBV9 TGTGCCAGCAGCGTCCTTACTAGCGGGGGGGCAGATACGCAGTATTTT CASSVLTSGGADTQYF